This TCR beta chain was documented in a study of blood T cells in healthy people across ages. Germline V gives CDR1 MNHEY, CDR2 SMNVEV (reference sequence). This CDR3 contains 14 residues. It was with a sample-barcoded 5' primer and a J-beta primer mix that a second PCR of roughly 6 to 12 cycles was run. TCRdb reprocessed the 5' RACE reads with MiXCR, giving one entry per CDR3 protein. The data hold about 810,000 distinct CDR3 sequences, with roughly 40% observed a single time. With regard to this clonotype: An end of the junction does not agree with germline; a read error may underlie this.

The clonotype was recovered from a man aged 18 to 29 in good health. Sequencing used blood. V usage is TRBV27 and J usage is TRBJ1-2, with D perhaps matching TRBD1 (6 bases). CDR3 amino acids: CVSTPRGGGYGYTF. The CDR3 DNA sequence: TGTGTCAGCACCCCGAGGGGAGGGGGTTATGGCTACACCTTC.